One sample yielded the 18 T cell receptor beta chains listed below, sequenced in a study of T cells after yellow fever vaccination. One entry per CDR3 protein results from TCRdb running MiXCR on the 5' RACE reads. In the table there are about 330,000 distinct CDR3 sequences, roughly 6.8% of which are singletons. The sample was PBMCs, taken more than 40 days after the first yellow fever vaccination. The receptors derive from a man younger than 35 who received the YFV17D yellow fever vaccine.

This clonotype was seen more than once but under ten times. The chain joins TRBV10-3 to TRBJ2-7, with D perhaps matching TRBD1 or TRBD2 (5 bases each). V lost 0 bases, J lost 4 bases, and 7 bases lay in between. This CDR3 region has 13 residues. Germline lookup yields CDR1 ENHRY and CDR2 SYGVKD. The CDR3 loop is CAISESRGYEQYV. The CDR3, as DNA: TGTGCCATCAGTGAGTCGAGGGGATACGAGCAGTACGTC.

The V gene is TRBV4-3, the J gene TRBJ2-2; possible D gene TRBD1, 6 bases. CDR1 and CDR2 from the germline V gene are LGHNA and YSLEER. The CDR3 has 16 residues. V lost 3 bases to trimming and J lost 2 bases, with 13 bases between them. The CDR3 protein is CASSQIAGANTGELFF. CDR3 nucleotides: TGCGCCAGCAGCCAGATTGCAGGGGCCAACACCGGGGAGCTGTTTTTT.

This clonotype was seen ten or more times. The chain has TRBV2 and TRBJ1-5; maybe TRBD1 (5 bases). V lost 3 bases, J lost 7 bases, and 10 bases lay in between. The CDR3 totals 13 residues. Per germline, CDR1 SNHLY and CDR2 FYNNEI. The CDR3 nucleotides read TGTGCCAGCAGTGACCGGGGGAACCAGCCCCAGCATTTT. Residues: CASSDRGNQPQHF.

This clonotype was counted between two and nine times. The gene calls are TRBV18 and TRBJ2-3; 9 nucleotides align to TRBD1. Per germline, CDR1 KGHSH and CDR2 LQKENI. CDR3 length: 15 residues. The ends lost 5 bases at V and 2 bases at J; junction bases unmatched: 5. The CDR3 sequence is CASSYGQGNTDTQYF. CDR3 sequence (DNA): TGTGCCAGCTCATACGGACAGGGGAACACAGATACGCAGTATTTT.

V usage is TRBV7-2 and J usage is TRBJ2-3; D is unresolved. Trimming took 5 bases from V and 7 from J, leaving 16 bases between them. This CDR3 has 14 residues. Per germline, CDR1 SGHTA and CDR2 FQGNSA. CDR3 protein: CASSAPGFANTQYF. CDR3 DNA sequence: TGTGCCAGCAGCGCACCAGGCTTTGCAAATACGCAGTATTTT.

This clonotype appeared a few times. This chain links TRBV20-1 with TRBJ1-5, with D possibly matching TRBD1 (5 bases). The length of the CDR3 is 13 residues. V was pared by 2 bases and J by 4 bases, with 9 bases between. Germline values: CDR1 DFQATT, CDR2 SNEGSKA (reference sequence). The CDR3 DNA follows: TGCAGTGCTAGAACAGGTTTTAATCAGCCCCAGCATTTT. This translates into CSARTGFNQPQHF.

This clonotype was detected only a few times. This rearrangement joins TRBV2 to TRBJ2-3; 8 nucleotides match TRBD2. In germline, CDR1 is SNHLY, CDR2 FYNNEI. This CDR3 region has 16 residues. V lost 3 bases and J lost 1; bases outside the gene matches: 6. In DNA form, the CDR3 reads TGTGCCAGCAGTGACTTCGGGGGGGCCGGCACAGATACGCAGTATTTT. It is translated as CASSDFGGAGTDTQYF.

The genes are TRBV30 and TRBJ2-7, with D perhaps being TRBD1 or TRBD2 (5 bases each). Germline V gene data show CDR1 as GTSNPN and CDR2 as SVGIG (reference sequence). The CDR3 is 13 residues long. V gave up 5 bases and J gave up 3 bases, with 14 bases separating them. The CDR3, as DNA: TGTGCCTGGGGGATGGGGACCGTCTACGAGCAGTACTTC. As protein: CAWGMGTVYEQYF. The variable domain in full, completed from reference TRBV30 and TRBJ2-7, reads SQTIHQWPATLVQPVGSPLSLECTVEGTSNPNLYWYRQAAGRGLQLLFYSVGIGQISSEVPQNLSASRPQDRQFILSSKKLLLSDSGFYLCAWGMGTVYEQYFGPGTRLTVT.

Only a few counts were recorded for this clonotype. V and J are TRBV11-2 and TRBJ2-5; 10 nucleotides line up with TRBD2. Germline trimming cut 1 base from V and 5 bases from J; bases unmatched to any gene: 7. CDR1 is SGHAT and CDR2 is FQNNGV in the germline V gene. There are 16 residues in the CDR3. The CDR3 DNA reads TGTGCCAGCAGCTTAGGGCTAGCGGGGGTGATCGAGACCCAGTACTTC. Its translation: CASSLGLAGVIETQYF.

This clonotype has a handful of counts. The chain couples TRBV12-3 or TRBV12-4 to TRBJ2-7, with a tentative D call TRBD1 (6 bases). CDR3 size: 13 residues. With 7 bases removed from V and 7 bases from J, the gap between germline ends came to 17 bases. The CDR3 nucleotides read TGTGCCAGCAATCCCCAGGGGCAGGTAGAGCAGTACTTC. Protein product: CASNPQGQVEQYF.

This clonotype was counted only a few times. The V gene is TRBV7-2, the J gene TRBJ2-7, with D tentatively TRBD2 (6 bases). Trimming took 1 base from V and 3 from J, leaving 16 bases between them. The CDR3 has 16 residues. Germline lookup yields CDR1 SGHTA and CDR2 FQGNSA. CDR3 nucleotides: TGTGCCAGCAGCTTAGAGGTGTCTGGGGGAGGCTACGAGCAGTACTTC. This gives the protein CASSLEVSGGGYEQYF.

This chain links TRBV4-3 with TRBJ2-5; D gene uncertain. Germline V gives CDR1 LGHNA, CDR2 YSLEER. V was clipped by 0 bases and J by 1 base, with 9 bases between them. The CDR3 sequence is 15 residues long. The CDR3 DNA sequence: TGCGCCAGCAGCCAAGAGGTGCAGGCCCAAGAGACCCAGTACTTC. Its translation: CASSQEVQAQETQYF.

This clonotype was observed a handful of times. V and J are TRBV4-1 and TRBJ2-5; 9 bases align to TRBD2. V was pared by 1 base and J by 0 bases, with 6 bases of the junction left unmatched. This CDR3 spans 17 amino acids. Per the germline V gene, CDR1 is MGHRA and CDR2 is YSYEKL. The CDR3: CASSQAALAGNQETQYF. The CDR3 nucleotides are TGCGCCAGCAGCCAAGCAGCTCTAGCGGGGAACCAAGAGACCCAGTACTTC.

The genes are TRBV28 and TRBJ1-5; no firm D call. The V gene lost 2 bases and the J gene lost 3 bases, with 14 bases spanning the gap. Germline CDR1 is MDHEN and CDR2 is SYDVKM. This CDR3 spans 16 amino acids. This chain's CDR3 is CASSLPPLGPNQPQHF. For the CDR3, the DNA is TGTGCCAGCAGTTTACCCCCCCTCGGACCCAATCAGCCCCAGCATTTT. Full variable domain (outside the CDR3, taken from reference TRBV28 and TRBJ1-5): DVKVTQSSRYLVKRTGEKVFLECVQDMDHENMFWYRQDPGLGLRLIYFSYDVKMKEKGDIPEGYSVSREKKERFSLILESASTNQTSMYLCASSLPPLGPNQPQHFGDGTRLSIL.

This clonotype was found many times. V gene TRBV5-5 combines with J gene TRBJ1-5; the D is unclear. The V and J ends lost 0 bases and 5 bases respectively, with 6 bases between them. The length of the CDR3 is 13 residues. Per germline, CDR1 SGHKS and CDR2 YYEKEE (reference sequence). The CDR3 DNA sequence: TGTGCCAGCAGCTTGGCAGAGGATCAGCCCCAGCATTTT. It specifies CASSLAEDQPQHF.

The sample holds a few counts of this clonotype. The chain is built from TRBV7-6 and TRBJ2-1, with D tentatively TRBD1 or TRBD2 (5 bases each). CDR1 and CDR2 (germline): SGHVS, FNYEAQ. Trimming cost V 1 base and J 7 bases, with 11 bases left between them. The CDR3 totals 14 residues. CDR3 region: CASSLGSWGNEQFF. Here the CDR3 DNA reads TGTGCCAGCAGCTTAGGTTCGTGGGGGAATGAGCAGTTCTTC.

The table lists this clonotype with a few counts. The gene calls are TRBV4-3 and TRBJ2-1; D is unclear. Between the trimmed V and J ends, which lost 0 bases and 9 bases, there was a span of 9 bases. The CDR3 covers 13 residues. Looked up from germline, CDR1 is LGHNA and CDR2 is YSLEER. As DNA, the CDR3 is TGCGCCAGCAGCCAAGAAGTTTGGAGTGAGCAGTTCTTC. This encodes CASSQEVWSEQFF.

The V gene is TRBV5-4, the J gene TRBJ1-2; D is ambiguous. Germline values: CDR1 SGHNT, CDR2 YYREEE (reference sequence). Trimming cost V 1 base and J 8 bases, with 12 bases left between them. This CDR3 has 13 amino acids. The CDR3 coding sequence is TGTGCCAGCAGCTTGTTGGGTATGGAGGGCTACACCTTC. This gives the protein CASSLLGMEGYTF.